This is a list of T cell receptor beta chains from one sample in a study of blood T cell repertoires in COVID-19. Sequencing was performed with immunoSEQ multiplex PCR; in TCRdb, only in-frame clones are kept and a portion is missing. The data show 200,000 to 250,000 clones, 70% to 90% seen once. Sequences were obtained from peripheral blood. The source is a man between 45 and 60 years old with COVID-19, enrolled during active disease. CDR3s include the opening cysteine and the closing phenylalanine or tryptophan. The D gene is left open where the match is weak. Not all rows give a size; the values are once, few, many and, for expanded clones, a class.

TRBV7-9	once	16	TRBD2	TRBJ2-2	CASSLGGAGGTGELFF	TGTGCCAGCAGCTTAGGCGGCGCGGGGGGGACCGGGGAGCTGTTTTTT
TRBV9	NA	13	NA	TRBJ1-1	CASSAQGSTEAFF	TGTGCCAGCAGCGCTCAGGGTAGCACTGAAGCTTTCTTT
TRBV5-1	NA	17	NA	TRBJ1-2	CASSLQRGGLQGYGYTF	TGCGCCAGCAGCTTGCAGAGGGGCGGCTTACAGGGCTATGGCTACACCTTC
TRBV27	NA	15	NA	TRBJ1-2	CASSTALTGQNGYTF	TGTGCCAGCAGTACCGCCTTAACAGGTCAGAATGGCTACACCTTC
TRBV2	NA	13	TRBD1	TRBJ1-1	CASSEGGTVEAFF	TGTGCCAGCAGTGAAGGCGGGACAGTTGAAGCTTTCTTT
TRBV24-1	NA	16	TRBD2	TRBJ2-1	CAVPKTSGSFLGEQFF	TGTGCTGTACCGAAGACTAGCGGGAGTTTTTTGGGTGAGCAGTTCTTC
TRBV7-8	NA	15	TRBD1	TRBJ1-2	CASSRWTGPDDGYTF	TGTGCCAGCAGCCGATGGACAGGGCCAGATGATGGCTACACCTTC
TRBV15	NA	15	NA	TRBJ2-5	CATSRGLNPQETQYF	TGTGCCACCAGCAGAGGACTTAACCCACAAGAGACCCAGTACTTC
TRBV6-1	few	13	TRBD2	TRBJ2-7	CASSPGTNYEQYF	TGTGCCAGCAGTCCCGGGACTAACTACGAGCAGTACTTC
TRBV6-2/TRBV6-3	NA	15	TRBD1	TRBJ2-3	CASNPGQGASDTQYF	TGTGCCAGCAACCCTGGACAGGGGGCGTCAGATACGCAGTATTTT
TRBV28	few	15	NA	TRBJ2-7	CASSLLGGRTYEQYF	TGTGCCAGCAGTTTATTGGGAGGCAGGACCTACGAGCAGTACTTC
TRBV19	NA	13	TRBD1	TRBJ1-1	CASHRQGNTEAFF	TGTGCCAGTCACAGACAGGGGAACACTGAAGCTTTCTTT
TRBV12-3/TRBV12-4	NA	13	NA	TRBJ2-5	CASLRLSGETQYF	TGTGCCAGCCTACGACTGAGCGGGGAGACCCAGTACTTC
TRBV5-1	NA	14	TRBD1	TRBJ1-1	CASSLARTGSEAFF	TGCGCCAGCAGCTTGGCCCGGACAGGTTCGGAAGCTTTCTTT
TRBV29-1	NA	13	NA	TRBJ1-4	CSVVGASNEKLFF	TGCAGCGTTGTGGGGGCTTCTAATGAAAAACTGTTTTTT
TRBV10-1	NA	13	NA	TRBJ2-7	CASSVGRAHEQYF	TGCGCCAGCAGTGTTGGCAGGGCCCACGAGCAGTACTTC
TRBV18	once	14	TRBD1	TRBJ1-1	CASSSYTGGTEAFF	TGTGCCAGCTCATCCTATACAGGGGGCACTGAAGCTTTCTTT
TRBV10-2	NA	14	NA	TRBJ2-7	CASQGVGGRNEQYF	TGCGCCAGCCAGGGGGTGGGGGGTCGGAACGAGCAGTACTTC
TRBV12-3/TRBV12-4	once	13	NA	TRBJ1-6	CASSLTENSPLHF	TGTGCCAGCAGTTTGACGGAGAACTCACCCCTCCACTTT
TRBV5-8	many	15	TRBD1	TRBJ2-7	CASSYRQGLYYEQYF	TGTGCCAGCAGTTACAGACAGGGTCTTTACTACGAGCAGTACTTC
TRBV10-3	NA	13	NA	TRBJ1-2	CAIKRGLNGGYTF	TGTGCCATCAAAAGGGGCCTGAACGGTGGCTACACCTTC
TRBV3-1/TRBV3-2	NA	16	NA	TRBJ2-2	CASNFLGPTNTGELFF	TGTGCCAGTAACTTCTTGGGCCCCACGAACACCGGGGAGCTGTTTTTT
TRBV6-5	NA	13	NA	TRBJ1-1	CASSKTANTEAFF	TGTGCCAGCAGTAAGACAGCGAACACTGAAGCTTTCTTT
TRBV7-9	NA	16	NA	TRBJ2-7	CASSPSVGVRGYEQYF	TGTGCCAGCAGCCCATCCGTCGGCGTTCGCGGCTACGAGCAGTACTTC
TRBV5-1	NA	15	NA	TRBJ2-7	CASSSTGPPLEEQYF	TGCGCCAGCAGCTCAACAGGTCCCCCCTTGGAAGAGCAGTACTTC
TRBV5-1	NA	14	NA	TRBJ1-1	CASSQGTVRTEAFF	TGCGCCAGCAGCCAGGGGACGGTGCGCACTGAAGCTTTCTTT
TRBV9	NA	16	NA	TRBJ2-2	CASSVSGLTNTGELFF	TGTGCCAGCAGCGTTAGCGGCCTGACGAACACCGGGGAGCTGTTTTTT
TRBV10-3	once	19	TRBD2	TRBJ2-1	CAISEPSGTSGSSYNEQFF	TGTGCCATCAGTGAGCCCAGCGGGACTAGCGGGAGCTCCTACAATGAGCAGTTCTTC
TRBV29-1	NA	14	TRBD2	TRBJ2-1	CSVKAGESYNEQFF	TGCAGCGTTAAAGCGGGAGAGTCCTACAATGAGCAGTTCTTC
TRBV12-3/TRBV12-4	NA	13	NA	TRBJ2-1	CASSLAVNREQFF	TGTGCCAGCAGTTTAGCGGTTAACAGAGAGCAGTTCTTC
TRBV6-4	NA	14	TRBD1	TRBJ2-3	CASSAGGRDDTQYF	TGTGCCAGCAGTGCAGGGGGCCGGGACGATACGCAGTATTTT
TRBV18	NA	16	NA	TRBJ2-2	CASSPQDVSNTGELFF	TGTGCCAGCTCACCCCAGGATGTATCGAACACCGGGGAGCTGTTTTTT
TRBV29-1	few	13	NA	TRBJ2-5	CSVESGRRETQYF	TGCAGCGTTGAGTCCGGGAGACGAGAGACCCAGTACTTC
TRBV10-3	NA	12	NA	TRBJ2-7	CAIGIDTYEQYF	TGTGCCATCGGTATAGATACCTACGAGCAGTACTTC
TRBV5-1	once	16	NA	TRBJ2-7	CASSLAARGSYYEQYF	TGCGCCAGCAGCTTGGCGGCCCGGGGTTCCTACTACGAGCAGTACTTC
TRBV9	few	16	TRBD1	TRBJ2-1	CASSVLDRGLYNEQFF	TGTGCCAGCAGCGTACTGGACAGGGGGCTCTACAATGAGCAGTTCTTC
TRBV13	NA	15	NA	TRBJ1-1	CASSASWGGDTEAFF	TGTGCCAGCAGCGCCTCTTGGGGAGGCGACACTGAAGCTTTCTTT
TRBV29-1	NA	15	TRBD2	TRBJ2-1	CSVEVASGHYNEQFF	TGCAGCGTTGAAGTGGCTAGCGGACACTACAATGAGCAGTTCTTC
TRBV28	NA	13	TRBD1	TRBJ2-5	CASSAPTGETQYF	TGTGCCAGCAGTGCTCCGACAGGGGAGACCCAGTACTTC
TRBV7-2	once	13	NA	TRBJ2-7	CASSLDPGYEQYF	TGTGCCAGCAGCTTAGACCCGGGGTACGAGCAGTACTTC
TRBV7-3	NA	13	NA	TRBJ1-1	CASSSTRNTEAFF	TGTGCCAGCAGCTCCACTAGGAACACTGAAGCTTTCTTT
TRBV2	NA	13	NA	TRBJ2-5	CASRGHLQETQYF	TGTGCCAGCAGGGGACACCTTCAAGAGACCCAGTACTTC
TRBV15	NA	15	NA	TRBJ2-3	CATSPLASSTDTQYF	TGTGCCACCAGCCCCCTAGCGTCTAGCACAGATACGCAGTATTTT